This paragraph covers one TCR beta chain sequence. These data come from a study of PD-L1 blockade in urothelial cancer. Study overall: Patients' atezolizumab regimen, 1,200 mg intravenously every 3 weeks, began in the mid-2010s. The researchers analyzed blood 3 weeks (second dose) and 6 weeks after treatment start.

In each PCR, synthetic TCR analog templates were spiked in. Generated by immunoSEQ multiplex PCR, the TCRdb table keeps only in-frame clones and is missing some. The repertoire includes about 130,000 clones, around 88% of them detected once, and roughly 2.4% sits in the top ten. The CDR3 has 15 residues. V lost 4 bases and J lost 4; bases outside the gene matches: 6. CDR1 is SEHNR, CDR2 FQNEAQ, per germline (reference sequence). Time point reported: peripheral blood 6 weeks after treatment start. The chain uses TRBV7-9 and TRBJ1-5; 8 bases fit TRBD1. This material consisted of PBMCs, taken around atezolizumab (anti-PD-L1) treatment. The receptor was isolated from a man aged 45 to 65 with urothelial cancer. CDR3 DNA sequence: TGTGCCAGCAGCTCGGGACAGGATTCGAATCAGCCCCAGCATTTT. Its protein is CASSSGQDSNQPQHF.